This entry is about one TCR beta chain. This CDR3 region has 17 residues. Trimming cost V 5 bases and J 8 bases, with 27 bases left between them. Germline V gives CDR1 LGHNT, CDR2 FRNRAP. The sample belongs to a study of blood T cell repertoires in COVID-19. On the study more broadly: Both acute and convalescent COVID-19 samples were obtained from the United States, Italy and Spain. PBMCs, B-cell-depleted T cells, or T cells provided the cDNA or gDNA that made up the material.

Authors' data handling: The authors estimated nucleated cell counts from reference gene primer amplification. TCRdb keeps only in-frame clones here, not all; method: immunoSEQ multiplex PCR. The D gene and trimming were derived from the DNA, and the V and J assignments and clone size from that table. This sample has under 350,000 clones, with 65% to 90% found just once. Source material: peripheral blood. This TCR was recovered from a human donor in a cohort sampled during active COVID-19. This sequence joins TRBV12-5 and TRBJ1-2, with a tentative D call TRBD1 (5 bases). CDR3 sequence (DNA): TGTGCTAGTGGTCCGCCCATCCGCGGACGGGGGAGCGTGGGCTACACCTTC. It yields the protein CASGPPIRGRGSVGYTF.